The clone carrying this T cell receptor (beta chain) is judged medium-sized. What it binds is not known. The data were taken from a study of liver allograft versus peripheral blood T cells. Across the study: Transplanted livers held T cell receptor repertoires, and these were compared with repertoires in recipients' peripheral blood.

TCRdb redid the calling of the reads with MiXCR, one entry per CDR3 protein. The profile shows thousands of distinct CDR3 sequences, 13% to 15% of them singletons. The CDR3 sequence is 15 residues long. Germline CDR1 reads LNHNV; CDR2 reads YYDKDF (reference sequence). V gave up 0 bases and J gave up 8 bases, with 16 bases separating them. Regarding the study as a whole: Reports indicated that T cell receptor repertoires inside liver allografts differed from those in peripheral blood.

The chain links TRBV15 to TRBJ1-2; tentatively, D is TRBD1 (5 bases). The source of this sequence is a human patient who had a liver transplant. Some T cells may trace back to the graft donor. The CDR3 DNA reads as TGTGCCACCAGCAGAGACCCGACAGTGGGATCGGGCTACACCTTC. Its translation is CATSRDPTVGSGYTF.